This T cell receptor beta chain appears in the sequencing data of a study of beta chain features in type 1 diabetes. As for the study in general: The patients were much like the healthy donors in age, gender and cell yields.

The table lists this clone with a few counts. The antigen remains unidentified. Broader study findings: Lower insertion and higher deletion counts appeared at VDJ junctions in type 1 diabetes patients. Equally in patients and controls, PCR might preferentially amplify shorter templates. Across all four CD4+ subsets, people with type 1 diabetes showed modestly shorter TCRB CDR3s.

Sorted populations all exceeded 95% purity. CDR1 and CDR2 from the germline V gene are SGHRS and YFSETQ. The CDR3 is made up of 13 amino acids. V was cut by 5 bases and J by 0 bases, with 8 bases left in between. Expressed TCRB transcripts got sequenced, as all isolated RNA was reverse transcribed. Repertoires were generated with immunoSEQ multiplex PCR, while TCRdb's copy carries only in-frame clones and drops some. Of about 150,000 clones listed, 6.5% to 8.5% are singletons. The rearrangement uses TRBV5-1 and TRBJ2-5; D remains ambiguous. This TCR derives from a man younger than 35 with type 1 diabetes. The specimen was central memory CD4+ T cells from blood. CDR3 bases: TGCGCCAGCAGGGGCCCGTACCAAGAGACCCAGTACTTC. As protein: CASRGPYQETQYF.